This entry lists 5 T cell receptor beta chains sequenced from one sample in a study of blood T cell repertoires in COVID-19. Produced via immunoSEQ multiplex PCR; TCRdb's table is partial and in-frame only. The table lists around 230,000 clones, roughly nine tenths of them singletons, with more than 2.5% in the top ten. Sequencing input: PBMCs or T cells enriched from blood (not recorded which). These receptors were collected from a woman in her thirties who had recovered from COVID-19.

This chain uses TRBV4-3 with TRBJ2-2; 10 positions agree with TRBD2. The CDR3 is 16 amino acids. Losses at the gene ends were 0 bases for V and 4 bases for J; bases not matched to a gene: 2. Germline V lookup: CDR1 LGHNA, CDR2 YSLEER. The CDR3 DNA sequence: TGCGCCAGCAGCCAAGATGCTAGCGGGGGCACCGGGGAGCTGTTTTTT. As protein: CASSQDASGGTGELFF.

The chain recombines TRBV11-2 with TRBJ2-3, with 11 positions matching TRBD2. CDR1 and CDR2 from the germline V gene are SGHAT and FQNNGV. This CDR3 contains 16 residues. J was trimmed by 2 bases and V by 4 bases; bases with no gene match: 5. The CDR3 coding sequence is TGTGCCAGCAGCTGGGGACTAGCGGACTCCACAGATACGCAGTATTTT. Translation: CASSWGLADSTDTQYF.

J is TRBJ2-5 and V is TRBV9, with D unclear. The CDR3 covers 14 residues. The V gene lost 0 bases and the J gene lost 2 bases, with 8 bases spanning the gap. Germline V gene lookup returns CDR1 SGDLS and CDR2 YYNGEE. In nucleotides, the CDR3 is TGTGCCAGCAGCGTAGCGCCAGGTCAAGAGACCCAGTACTTC. Encoded protein: CASSVAPGQETQYF.

CDR3 residues: CASSLKGESLPNYGYTF. DNA of the CDR3: TGTGCCAGCAGCTTAAAGGGGGAGTCCCTTCCTAACTATGGCTACACCTTC. The V and J genes are TRBV7-2 and TRBJ1-2, with D perhaps TRBD1 (6 bases). The V and J ends lost 2 bases and 0 bases respectively, with 16 bases between them. Germline CDR1 SGHTA, CDR2 FQGNSA. The CDR3 has 17 amino acids.

The genes are TRBV2 and TRBJ1-1; D ambiguous. Trimming pared 2 bases from V and 0 bases from J, leaving 10 bases between. The CDR3 runs to 15 residues. Germline values: CDR1 SNHLY, CDR2 FYNNEI. The CDR3 reads CASSELLNLNTEAFF. The CDR3 DNA sequence: TGTGCCAGCAGTGAATTGTTGAACTTGAACACTGAAGCTTTCTTT.